The clone carrying this T cell receptor beta chain was detected once. The data were obtained in a study of blood T cell repertoires in COVID-19. About the study: Sources were T cells, B-cell-depleted T cells, or PBMCs; the material itself was cDNA or gDNA.

Authors' processing steps: Amplification with reference gene primers provided the estimates of nucleated cell counts. This table comes from immunoSEQ multiplex PCR, and its TCRdb copy is limited to in-frame clones, with some not included. That table is the source of V, J and clone size, and D and trimming were worked out from the DNA. The sample contains about 400,000 clones, approximately 86% of which appear only once. This CDR3 has 13 residues. The V end was cut by 10 bases, the J end by 5 bases, with 18 bases between. CDR1 is MGHRA, CDR2 YSYEKL, per germline. The sequencing input was PBMCs or T cells enriched from blood (not recorded which). The receptor's source is a woman in her forties with acute COVID-19. The chain carries TRBV4-1 and TRBJ2-7; possibly TRBD1 for D (5 bases). In DNA, the CDR3 is TGCGCCACCCATCGCAGGGTTAATCACGAGCAGTACTTC. Its translation is CATHRRVNHEQYF.